This passage covers 18 T cell receptor beta chains from one sample sequenced in a study of T cells in tuberculosis. Regarding time point: new active TB diagnosis, blood taken before or within 7 days of starting treatment. Sequencing used immunoSEQ multiplex PCR; TCRdb keeps in-frame clones, though not all of them. The table records some 31,000 clones, 86% of them present only once. The starting material was PBMCs, obtained at tuberculosis diagnosis. The receptor set was obtained from an adult with tuberculosis.

This rearrangement joins TRBV6-6 to TRBJ1-5; a possible D gene is TRBD1 (5 bases). Per the germline V gene, CDR1 is MNHNY and CDR2 is SVGAGI (reference sequence). The germline V and J ends were trimmed by 0 bases and 4 bases, with 13 bases remaining between them. CDR3 length equals 16 residues. The CDR3 reads CASSYSSTRANQPQHF. For the CDR3, the DNA is TGTGCCAGCAGTTACTCGAGTACCAGGGCTAATCAGCCCCAGCATTTT.

V gene TRBV19 combines with J gene TRBJ1-5, with D tentatively TRBD1 (5 bases). The CDR3 contains 17 residues. V was clipped by 1 base and J by 3 bases, with 16 bases between them. The germline V gene has CDR1 LNHDA and CDR2 SQIVND (reference sequence). CDR3 DNA sequence: TGTGCCAGTAGTATAGGGTCGGCAGGGCGTCCCAATCAGCCCCAGCATTTT. As protein: CASSIGSAGRPNQPQHF. The whole variable domain, remainder taken from reference TRBV19 and TRBJ1-5, is DGGITQSPKYLFRKEGQNVTLSCEQNLNHDAMYWYRQDPGQGLRLIYYSQIVNDFQKGDIAEGYSVSREKKESFPLTVTSAQKNPTAFYLCASSIGSAGRPNQPQHFGDGTRLSIL.

The chain uses TRBV5-1 and TRBJ2-1; 13 bases are a match to TRBD2. V shed 2 bases and J 7 bases; nucleotides not matched to a gene: 18. Germline V gives CDR1 SGHRS, CDR2 YFSETQ. This CDR3 is 20 amino acids long. The CDR3 DNA reads as TGCGCCAGCAGCTTCGGCATGGGACTAGCGGGGAAAATTAAGGGGAATGAGCAGTTCTTC. Translation: CASSFGMGLAGKIKGNEQFF.

This sequence joins TRBV13 and TRBJ1-1; no definite D call. V was pared by 3 bases and J by 1 base, with 9 bases between. Looked up from germline, CDR1 is PRHDT and CDR2 is FYEKMQ (reference sequence). This CDR3 spans 14 amino acids. CDR3 DNA: TGTGCCAGCAGCTTGGGCGATTGGAACACTGAAGCTTTCTTT. It encodes CASSLGDWNTEAFF.

The chain couples TRBV6-5 to TRBJ2-7, with D possibly matching TRBD1 (5 bases). Trimming took 2 bases from V and 6 from J, leaving 14 bases between them. The CDR3 totals 14 residues. Germline CDR1 is MNHEY and CDR2 is SVGAGI. CDR3 DNA sequence: TGTGCCAGCAGTTACGGGCAGGGTAGGTCCGAGCAGTACTTC. Translating it yields CASSYGQGRSEQYF.

This chain uses TRBV4-1 with TRBJ2-1, with 8 bases fitting TRBD2. V was clipped by 1 base and J by 4 bases; unmatched bases: 6. CDR3 length: 16 amino acids. Germline V gives CDR1 MGHRA, CDR2 YSYEKL. CDR3: CASSQVRSGGYNEQFF. In nucleotides, the CDR3 is TGCGCCAGCAGCCAAGTTCGAAGCGGGGGATACAATGAGCAGTTCTTC.

The chain carries TRBV18 and TRBJ1-1, with D unclear. CDR3 length equals 14 residues. Germline CDR1 KGHSH, CDR2 LQKENI. The V end was cut by 3 bases, the J end by 3 bases, with 11 bases between. CDR3 amino acids: CASSPGSSDTEAFF. The CDR3 nucleotides read TGTGCCAGCTCACCGGGCAGCTCTGACACTGAAGCTTTCTTT.

The chain is built from TRBV19 and TRBJ1-5, with TRBD1 matching 11 bases. Germline V gene sequence: CDR1 LNHDA, CDR2 SQIVND (reference sequence). This CDR3 comprises 17 residues. J lost 1 base, V lost 3 bases, and 5 bases had no gene match. CDR3 sequence reads: CASSMGTGGGSNQPQHF. The CDR3 DNA follows: TGTGCCAGTAGTATGGGGACAGGGGGAGGAAGCAATCAGCCCCAGCATTTT.

This clone appeared a single time. The rearrangement joins TRBV19 to TRBJ1-5, with 7 bases identical to TRBD1. The length of the CDR3 is 15 residues. After removal of 6 bases from V and 4 bases from J, the junction contained 9 bases not matched to a gene. Germline V gene lookup returns CDR1 LNHDA and CDR2 SQIVND (reference sequence). DNA for the CDR3: TGTGCCAGTAGCGCAGGGGGTAGGGGTAATCAGCCCCAGCATTTT. This gives the protein CASSAGGRGNQPQHF.

The rearrangement joins TRBV20-1 to TRBJ2-5; the D is unclear. Germline CDR1 is DFQATT and CDR2 is SNEGSKA (reference sequence). V dropped 6 bases and J dropped 2 bases, with 7 bases sitting between them. The length of the CDR3 is 11 residues. CDR3 DNA: TGCAGTGCGCGGCGGCAAGAGACCCAGTACTTC. This translates into CSARRQETQYF.

V is TRBV27 and J is TRBJ1-1; D gene unclear. The ends were cut back, 5 bases at V and 2 bases at J, with 9 bases in the middle. Germline lookup yields CDR1 MNHEY and CDR2 SMNVEV (reference sequence). The length of the CDR3 is 13 residues. For the CDR3, the DNA is TGTGCCAGCAGTACAGACGTTAACACTGAAGCTTTCTTT. It yields the protein CASSTDVNTEAFF.

The V and J genes are TRBV29-1 and TRBJ2-2; D might be TRBD2 (6 bases). This CDR3 is 14 amino acids long. V was clipped by 4 bases and J by 0 bases, with 9 bases between them. Germline CDR1 SQVTM, CDR2 ANQGSEA. CDR3 loop: CSVGGTSNTGELFF. The DNA for the CDR3 is TGCAGCGTTGGCGGGACTTCGAACACCGGGGAGCTGTTTTTT.

The rearrangement uses TRBV7-3 and TRBJ1-2; 10 positions agree with TRBD1. CDR3 length equals 13 residues. The V and J ends lost 5 bases and 8 bases, in that order; junction bases with no gene match: 5. Germline CDR1 SGHTA, CDR2 FQGTGA. The CDR3 region is CASSLDRGRGYTF. DNA of the CDR3: TGTGCCAGCAGCCTCGACAGGGGGCGAGGCTACACCTTC. Full variable domain (outside the CDR3, taken from reference TRBV7-3 and TRBJ1-2): GAGVSQTPSNKVTEKGKYVELRCDPISGHTALYWYRQSLGQGPEFLIYFQGTGAADDSGLPNDRFFAVRPEGSVSTLKIQRTERGDSAVYLCASSLDRGRGYTFGSGTRLTVV.

This clone was seen only a few times. This rearrangement joins TRBV7-9 to TRBJ2-7; D possibly corresponds to TRBD1 (5 bases). Trimming removed 1 base from V and 4 bases from J, with 20 bases in between. The CDR3 is 17 amino acids. Germline V CDR1 and CDR2: SEHNR, FQNEAQ (reference sequence). The CDR3 spells CASSLVGGAGKVYEQYF. As DNA, the CDR3 is TGTGCCAGCAGCTTAGTAGGTGGGGCAGGGAAGGTTTACGAGCAGTACTTC.

The CDR3 nucleotides are TGTGCCAGAAGCGCCCCACTAGGGCCCCCGGGCAATGAGCAGTTCTTC. Its translation is CARSAPLGPPGNEQFF. V is TRBV5-3 and J is TRBJ2-1; possibly TRBD2 for D (5 bases). TRBV5-3 counts as an open reading frame of uncertain function. The CDR3 runs 16 residues. V was cut by 4 bases and J by 6 bases, with 20 bases left in between.

V and J are TRBV14 and TRBJ1-2; unclear D gene. The V gene lost 4 bases and the J gene lost 2 bases, with 8 bases spanning the gap. The germline V gene has CDR1 SGHDN and CDR2 FVKESK. The length of the CDR3 is 13 residues. The CDR3 DNA is TGTGCCAGCAGCCTTACAGACAACTATGGCTACACCTTC. It specifies CASSLTDNYGYTF.

CDR3 DNA: TGTGCCAGCAGCCTAAATACAGGGTGGACTCCGCGTGAAAAACTGTTTTTT. Amino acid sequence: CASSLNTGWTPREKLFF. The chain recombines TRBV14 with TRBJ1-4, with D possibly being TRBD1 (6 bases). Per germline, CDR1 SGHDN and CDR2 FVKESK. The ends were cut back, 4 bases at V and 7 bases at J, with 22 bases in the middle. There are 17 residues in the CDR3.

The gene calls are TRBV19 and TRBJ2-3; D perhaps matches TRBD1 (6 bases). Germline V gene sequence: CDR1 LNHDA, CDR2 SQIVND (reference sequence). Trimming pared 10 bases from V and 3 bases from J, leaving 20 bases between. CDR3 length: 15 residues. The CDR3 loop is CATMRTDLNTDTQYF. CDR3 DNA sequence: TGTGCCACCATGAGGACAGACTTGAATACAGATACGCAGTATTTT.